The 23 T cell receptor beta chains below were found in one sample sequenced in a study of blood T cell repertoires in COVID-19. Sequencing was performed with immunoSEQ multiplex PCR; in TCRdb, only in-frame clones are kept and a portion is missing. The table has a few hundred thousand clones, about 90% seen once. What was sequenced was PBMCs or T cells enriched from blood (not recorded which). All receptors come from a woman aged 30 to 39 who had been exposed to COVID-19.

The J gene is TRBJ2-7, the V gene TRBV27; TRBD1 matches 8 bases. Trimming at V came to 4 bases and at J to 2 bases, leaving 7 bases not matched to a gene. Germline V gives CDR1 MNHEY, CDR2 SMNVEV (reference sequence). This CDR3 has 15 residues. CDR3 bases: TGTGCCAGCAGTTCTCCGGGACAGGCCACCTACGAGCAGTACTTC. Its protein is CASSSPGQATYEQYF.

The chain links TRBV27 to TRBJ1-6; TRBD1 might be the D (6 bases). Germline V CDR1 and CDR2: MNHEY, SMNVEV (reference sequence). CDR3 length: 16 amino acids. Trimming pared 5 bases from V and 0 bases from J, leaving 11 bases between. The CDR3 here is CASSPTRGSYNSPLHF. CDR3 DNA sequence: TGTGCCAGCAGTCCCACCAGGGGCTCCTATAATTCACCCCTCCACTTT.

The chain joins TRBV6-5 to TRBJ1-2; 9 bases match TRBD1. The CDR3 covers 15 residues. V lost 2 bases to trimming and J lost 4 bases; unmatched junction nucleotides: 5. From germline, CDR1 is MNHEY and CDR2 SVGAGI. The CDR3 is CASSYEGQGGYGYTF. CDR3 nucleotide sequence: TGTGCCAGCAGTTACGAGGGACAGGGTGGCTATGGCTACACCTTC.

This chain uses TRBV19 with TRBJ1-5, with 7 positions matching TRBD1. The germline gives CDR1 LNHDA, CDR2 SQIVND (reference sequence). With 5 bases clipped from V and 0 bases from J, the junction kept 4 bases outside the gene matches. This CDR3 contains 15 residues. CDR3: CASSETGNSNQPQHF. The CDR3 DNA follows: TGTGCCAGTAGTGAGACAGGGAATAGCAATCAGCCCCAGCATTTT.

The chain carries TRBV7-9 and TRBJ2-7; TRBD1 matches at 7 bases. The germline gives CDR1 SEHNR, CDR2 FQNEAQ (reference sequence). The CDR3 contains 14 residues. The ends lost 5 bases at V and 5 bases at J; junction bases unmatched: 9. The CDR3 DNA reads TGTGCCAGCAGCCCGCTCAGGGGGTCGGACGAGCAGTACTTC. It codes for CASSPLRGSDEQYF.

CDR3 DNA sequence: TGCGCCAGCAGCCGGGGGACAGGGATCGGTGAAAAACTGTTTTTT. It codes for CASSRGTGIGEKLFF. V usage is TRBV4-1 and J usage is TRBJ1-4, with 9 positions matching TRBD1. Germline V lookup: CDR1 MGHRA, CDR2 YSYEKL. The ends lost 4 bases at V and 7 bases at J; junction bases unmatched: 7. The length of the CDR3 is 15 residues.

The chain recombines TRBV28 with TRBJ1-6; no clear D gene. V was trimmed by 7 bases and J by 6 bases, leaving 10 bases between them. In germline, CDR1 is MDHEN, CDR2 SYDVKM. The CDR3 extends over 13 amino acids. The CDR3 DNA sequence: TGTGCCAGCATTCTGCGGGCTAATTCACCCCTCCACTTT. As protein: CASILRANSPLHF.

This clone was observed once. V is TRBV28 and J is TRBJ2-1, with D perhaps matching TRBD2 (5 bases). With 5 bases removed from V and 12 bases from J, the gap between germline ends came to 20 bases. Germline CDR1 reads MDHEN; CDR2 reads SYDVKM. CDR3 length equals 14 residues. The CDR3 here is CASSPTDYTPRQFF. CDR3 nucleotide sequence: TGTGCCAGCAGTCCAACCGACTATACGCCGAGGCAGTTCTTC.

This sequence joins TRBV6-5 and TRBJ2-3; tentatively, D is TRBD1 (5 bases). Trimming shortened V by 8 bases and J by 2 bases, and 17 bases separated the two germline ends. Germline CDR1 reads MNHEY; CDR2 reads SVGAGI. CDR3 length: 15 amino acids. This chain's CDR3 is CASGEPQGYTDTQYF. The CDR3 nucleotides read TGTGCCAGCGGAGAACCGCAGGGATACACAGATACGCAGTATTTT.

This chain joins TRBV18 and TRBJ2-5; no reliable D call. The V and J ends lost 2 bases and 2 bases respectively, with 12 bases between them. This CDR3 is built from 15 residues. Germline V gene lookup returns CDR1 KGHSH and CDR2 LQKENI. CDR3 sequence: CASSPSAATQETQYF. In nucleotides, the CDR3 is TGTGCCAGCTCACCATCGGCGGCTACACAAGAGACCCAGTACTTC.

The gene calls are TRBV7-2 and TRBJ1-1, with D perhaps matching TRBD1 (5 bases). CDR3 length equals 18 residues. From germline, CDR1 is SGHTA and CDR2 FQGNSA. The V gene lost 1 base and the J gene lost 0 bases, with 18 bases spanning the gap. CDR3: CASSLVVGGDDMNTEAFF. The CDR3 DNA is TGTGCCAGCAGCTTAGTAGTGGGGGGGGATGACATGAACACTGAAGCTTTCTTT.

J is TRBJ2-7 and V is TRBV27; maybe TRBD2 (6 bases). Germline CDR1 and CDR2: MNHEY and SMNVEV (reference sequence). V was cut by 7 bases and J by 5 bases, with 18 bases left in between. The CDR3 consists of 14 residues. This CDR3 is CASTSHGRVDEQYF. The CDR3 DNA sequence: TGTGCCAGCACATCCCACGGGAGAGTAGACGAGCAGTACTTC.

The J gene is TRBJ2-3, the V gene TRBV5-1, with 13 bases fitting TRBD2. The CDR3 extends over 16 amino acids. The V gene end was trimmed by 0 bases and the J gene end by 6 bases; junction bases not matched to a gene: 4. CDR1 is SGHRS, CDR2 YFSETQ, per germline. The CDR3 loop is CASSLGTSGRWDTQYF. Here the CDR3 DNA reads TGCGCCAGCAGCTTGGGGACTAGCGGGAGATGGGATACGCAGTATTTT.

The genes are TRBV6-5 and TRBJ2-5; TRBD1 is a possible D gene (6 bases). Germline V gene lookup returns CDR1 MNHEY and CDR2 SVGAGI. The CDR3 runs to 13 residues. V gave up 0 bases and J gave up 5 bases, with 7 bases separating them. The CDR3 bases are TGTGCCAGCAGTTACTCGAGGGGGGAGACCCAGTACTTC. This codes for CASSYSRGETQYF.

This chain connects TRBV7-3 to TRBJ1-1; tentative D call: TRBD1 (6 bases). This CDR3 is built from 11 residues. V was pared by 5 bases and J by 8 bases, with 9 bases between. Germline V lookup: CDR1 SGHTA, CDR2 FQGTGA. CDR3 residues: CASSSGTEAFF. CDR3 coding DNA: TGTGCCAGCAGCAGCGGGACAGAAGCTTTCTTT.

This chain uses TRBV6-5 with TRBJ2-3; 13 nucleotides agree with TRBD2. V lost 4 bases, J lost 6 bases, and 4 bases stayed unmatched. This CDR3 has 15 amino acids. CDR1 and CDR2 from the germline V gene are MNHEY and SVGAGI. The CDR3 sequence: CASSSGLAGFDTQYF. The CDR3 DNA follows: TGTGCCAGCAGTTCGGGACTAGCGGGATTTGATACGCAGTATTTT.

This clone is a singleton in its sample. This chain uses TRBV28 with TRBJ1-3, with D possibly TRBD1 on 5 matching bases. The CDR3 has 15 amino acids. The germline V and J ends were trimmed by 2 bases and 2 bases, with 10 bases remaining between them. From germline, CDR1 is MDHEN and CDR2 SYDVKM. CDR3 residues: CASSLPHRTGNTIYF. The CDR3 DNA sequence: TGTGCCAGCAGTTTACCCCACAGGACTGGAAACACCATATATTTT.

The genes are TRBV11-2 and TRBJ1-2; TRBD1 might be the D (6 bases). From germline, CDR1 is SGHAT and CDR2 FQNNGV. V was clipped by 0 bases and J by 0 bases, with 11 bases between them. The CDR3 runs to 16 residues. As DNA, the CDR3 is TGTGCCAGCAGCTTAGATTTCAGGGGTTCTAACTATGGCTACACCTTC. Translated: CASSLDFRGSNYGYTF.

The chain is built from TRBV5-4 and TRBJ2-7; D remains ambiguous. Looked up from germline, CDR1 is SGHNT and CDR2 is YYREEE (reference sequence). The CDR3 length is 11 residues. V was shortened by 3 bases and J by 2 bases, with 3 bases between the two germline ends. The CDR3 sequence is CASSSAYEQYF. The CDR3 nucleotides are TGTGCCAGCAGCTCCGCCTACGAGCAGTACTTC.

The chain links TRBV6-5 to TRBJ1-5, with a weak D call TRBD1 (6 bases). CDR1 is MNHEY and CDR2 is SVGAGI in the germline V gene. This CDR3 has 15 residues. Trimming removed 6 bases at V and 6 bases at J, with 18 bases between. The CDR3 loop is CASSKETGLPQPQHF. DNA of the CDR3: TGTGCCAGCAGCAAGGAAACAGGGTTGCCTCAGCCCCAGCATTTT.

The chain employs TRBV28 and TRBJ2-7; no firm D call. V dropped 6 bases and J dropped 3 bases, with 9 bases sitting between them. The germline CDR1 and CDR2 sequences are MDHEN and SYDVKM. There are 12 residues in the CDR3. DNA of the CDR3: TGTGCCAGCAGCGGTATTTACTACGAGCAGTACTTC. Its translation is CASSGIYYEQYF.

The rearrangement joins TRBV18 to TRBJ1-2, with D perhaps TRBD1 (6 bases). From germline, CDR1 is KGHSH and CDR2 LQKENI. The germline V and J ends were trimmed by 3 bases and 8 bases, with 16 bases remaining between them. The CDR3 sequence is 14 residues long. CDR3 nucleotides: TGTGCCAGCTCACCCGTCGAACAGGGAACGGGCTACACCTTC. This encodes CASSPVEQGTGYTF.

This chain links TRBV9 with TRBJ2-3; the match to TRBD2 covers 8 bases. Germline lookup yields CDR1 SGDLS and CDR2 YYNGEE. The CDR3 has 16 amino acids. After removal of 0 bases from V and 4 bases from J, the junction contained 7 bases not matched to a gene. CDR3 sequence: CASSVEAGAGADTQYF. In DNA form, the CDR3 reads TGTGCCAGCAGCGTAGAAGCGGGAGCGGGCGCAGATACGCAGTATTTT.